A single sample gave rise to the 21 T cell receptor beta chains below, sequenced in a study of Graves' ophthalmopathy and Graves' hyperthyroidism. RNA served as the template for amplifying TCR beta CDR3 regions. First-round RT-PCR used HTBI primers; second-round multiplex PCR followed. MiXCR was run by TCRdb on the multiplex PCR reads, yielding one entry per CDR3 protein. Of under 250,000 distinct CDR3 sequences in the sample, just under 30% are singletons; the top ten hold 8.5% to 9.5%. Input material: peripheral blood. The source is a middle-aged man with Graves' ophthalmopathy.

Ten or more counts support this clonotype. The junction shows a germline mismatch at one end, possibly a read error. This chain connects TRBV20-1 to TRBJ2-3, with 9 bases lining up with TRBD2. The germline gives CDR1 DFQATT, CDR2 SNEGSKA (reference sequence). The CDR3 loop spans 13 amino acids. The CDR3 DNA is TGCAGTGCTTTAGCGGGAGACACAGGTACGCAGTATTTT. Protein: CSALAGDTGTQYF.

Ten or more counts support this clonotype. The CDR3 is CASSQGTDTYEQYF. The CDR3, as DNA: TGCGCCAGCAGCCAAGGGACAGACACCTACGAGCAGTACTTC. This rearrangement joins TRBV4-1 to TRBJ2-7; tentative D call: TRBD1 (6 bases). Germline CDR1 MGHRA, CDR2 YSYEKL. The CDR3 has 14 residues. Trimming removed 1 base at V and 2 bases at J, with 9 bases between.

There are many counts of this clonotype. This chain connects TRBV6-2 or TRBV6-3 to TRBJ2-6, with 11 nucleotides matching TRBD1. V was pared by 2 bases and J by 2 bases, with 5 bases of the junction left unmatched. This CDR3 comprises 18 residues. Germline CDR1 MNHEY, CDR2 SVGEGT. CDR3 sequence reads: CASSYRDRGVAGANVLTF. The CDR3 DNA sequence: TGTGCCAGCAGTTACCGGGACAGGGGGGTCGCTGGGGCCAACGTCCTGACTTTC.

This clonotype was seen ten or more times. V usage is TRBV11-2 and J usage is TRBJ2-7; TRBD2 aligns across 10 bases. After removal of 0 bases from V and 4 bases from J, the junction contained 6 bases not matched to a gene. The CDR3 consists of 16 residues. Germline CDR1 and CDR2: SGHAT and FQNNGV. The CDR3 DNA sequence: TGTGCCAGCAGCTTAGATAGGACTAGCGGAGATTACGAGCAGTACTTC. This translates into CASSLDRTSGDYEQYF.

V and J are TRBV28 and TRBJ2-5; D is possibly TRBD2 (6 bases). V was trimmed by 2 bases and J by 2 bases, leaving 12 bases between them. This CDR3 has 15 amino acids. The V gene's germline CDR1 is MDHEN and CDR2 SYDVKM. DNA of the CDR3: TGTGCCAGCAGTTTAAACGGCGCGGGGCAAGAGACCCAGTACTTC. Translating gives CASSLNGAGQETQYF.

This clonotype was detected ten times or more. The V call is TRBV6-1, the J call TRBJ2-5; 7 positions match TRBD2. The CDR3 loop spans 13 amino acids. The J segment lost 4 bases and the V segment lost 6 bases, leaving 5 bases of the junction unmatched. Germline assignment: CDR1 MNHNS and CDR2 SASEGT. CDR3 coding DNA: TGTGCCAGCAGATCGGCGGGGGTAGAGACCCAGTACTTC. Its protein product is CASRSAGVETQYF.

The gene calls are TRBV7-6 and TRBJ1-3; D not resolved. The V gene's germline CDR1 is SGHVS and CDR2 FNYEAQ. The CDR3 is made up of 13 amino acids. Trimming took 1 base from V and 2 from J, leaving 3 bases between them. For the CDR3, the DNA is TGTGCCAGCAGCTTAGACCCTGGAAACACCATATATTTT. Translation: CASSLDPGNTIYF.

The rearrangement joins TRBV28 to TRBJ1-1, with 9 positions matching TRBD1. The CDR3 contains 16 residues. Germline V gene data show CDR1 as MDHEN and CDR2 as SYDVKM. V shed 5 bases and J 2 bases; nucleotides not matched to a gene: 9. CDR3 bases: TGTGCCAGCAGTCGGACGGGGACAGGGCTCAACACTGAAGCTTTCTTT. Translated, it gives CASSRTGTGLNTEAFF.

This clonotype occurred many times. The genes are TRBV5-6 and TRBJ2-5; D unclear. This CDR3 contains 13 residues. With 4 bases removed from V and 5 bases from J, the gap between germline ends came to 12 bases. The germline V gene encodes CDR1 SGHDT and CDR2 YYEEEE. CDR3: CASSPELRETQYF. The CDR3 coding sequence is TGTGCCAGCAGCCCGGAGCTACGGGAGACCCAGTACTTC.

This clonotype came up many times. The chain joins TRBV30 to TRBJ1-5; D is unresolved. Deletions cut 3 bases from V and 4 bases from J, with 7 bases between. This CDR3 region has 12 residues. Germline V lookup: CDR1 GTSNPN, CDR2 SVGIG (reference sequence). The CDR3 DNA is TGTGCCTGGAGCACGGTTAATCAGCCCCAGCATTTT. Amino acids: CAWSTVNQPQHF.

The gene calls are TRBV9 and TRBJ1-2, with TRBD1 matching 9 bases. In germline, CDR1 is SGDLS, CDR2 YYNGEE. The CDR3 extends over 16 amino acids. J lost 7 bases, V lost 5 bases, and 15 bases had no gene match. This CDR3 is CASSYSPTGGVGGYTF. The CDR3 DNA reads as TGTGCCAGCAGTTACTCACCAACAGGGGGCGTAGGTGGCTACACCTTC.

This chain joins TRBV20-1 and TRBJ2-7; D perhaps matches TRBD2 (7 bases). The CDR3 spans 13 residues. The germline V gene has CDR1 DFQATT and CDR2 SNEGSKA (reference sequence). V lost 6 bases, J lost 2 bases, and 14 bases lay in between. CDR3 coding DNA: TGCAGTGCCGAGGGGGGGGCGGCCTACGAGCAGTACTTC. Its translation: CSAEGGAAYEQYF.

This clonotype has a count of ten or more. The rearrangement joins TRBV5-1 to TRBJ1-2; D may be TRBD1 (5 bases). Per the germline V gene, CDR1 is SGHRS and CDR2 is YFSETQ. V lost 3 bases to trimming and J lost 5 bases, with 14 bases between them. This CDR3 contains 14 residues. The CDR3: CASSSEFRVYGYTF. The CDR3 region has the DNA TGCGCCAGCAGCTCCGAGTTCAGGGTTTATGGCTACACCTTC.

This clonotype was picked up many times. The chain links TRBV6-5 to TRBJ1-1; TRBD1 aligns across 9 bases. Germline V gene lookup returns CDR1 MNHEY and CDR2 SVGAGI. After removal of 4 bases from V and 4 bases from J, the junction contained 7 bases not matched to a gene. The CDR3 has 15 residues. The CDR3 sequence is CASSLPGQGRTEAFF. CDR3 sequence (DNA): TGTGCCAGCAGTTTACCGGGACAGGGACGCACTGAAGCTTTCTTT.

Ten or more counts support this clonotype. The rearrangement uses TRBV3-1 and TRBJ1-1; D not resolved. V was shortened by 4 bases and J by 1 base, with 13 bases between the two germline ends. This CDR3 has 15 residues. CDR1 and CDR2 (germline): LGHDT, YNNKEL (reference sequence). CDR3 loop: CASSRKLVKNTEAFF. CDR3 bases: TGTGCCAGCAGCCGGAAACTGGTAAAGAACACTGAAGCTTTCTTT.

This clonotype came up many times. The chain carries TRBV7-8 and TRBJ2-7; D may be TRBD2 (5 bases). The CDR3 runs 17 residues. V was clipped by 2 bases and J by 2 bases, with 19 bases between them. Germline V gene lookup returns CDR1 SGHVS and CDR2 FQNEAQ. The CDR3 DNA follows: TGTGCCAGCAGCTTATTCGAGCAAGGACTTGGAGCCTACGAGCAGTACTTC. Translation: CASSLFEQGLGAYEQYF. The full variable domain, rest sourced from reference TRBV7-8 and TRBJ2-7, is GAGVSQSPRYKVAKRGQDVALRCDPISGHVSLFWYQQALGQGPEFLTYFQNEAQLDKSGLPSDRFFAERPEGSVSTLKIQRTQQEDSAVYLCASSLFEQGLGAYEQYFGPGTRLTVT.

This clonotype was counted at least ten times. The chain couples TRBV6-1 to TRBJ1-5, with D unclear. Trimming pared 1 base from V and 3 bases from J, leaving 7 bases between. Germline lookup yields CDR1 MNHNS and CDR2 SASEGT. The CDR3 covers 14 residues. The CDR3 sequence is CASSEGRLNQPQHF. CDR3 coding DNA: TGTGCCAGCAGTGAAGGTCGGCTCAATCAGCCCCAGCATTTT.

This sequence joins TRBV11-2 and TRBJ2-5; 9 bases are a match to TRBD2. The trim removed 5 bases at V and 5 bases at J, leaving 15 bases unmatched. This CDR3 has 17 amino acids. Germline CDR1 is SGHAT and CDR2 is FQNNGV. The CDR3 bases are TGTGCCAGCAGCCCCCTGGGCGGGAGGGCCCCGAGGGAGACCCAGTACTTC. Amino acids: CASSPLGGRAPRETQYF.

Many counts were recorded for this clonotype. This chain links TRBV12-3 or TRBV12-4 with TRBJ1-5, with 7 bases aligning to TRBD1. Trimming removed 4 bases from V and 6 bases from J; junction bases left unmatched: 6. The CDR3 is made up of 14 amino acids. The CDR3 bases are TGTGCCAGCAGTTACGGACAGGTTCGTCAGCCCCAGCATTTT. This translates into CASSYGQVRQPQHF.

The chain recombines TRBV10-3 with TRBJ2-7, with 9 bases that match TRBD1. V was pared by 5 bases and J by 5 bases, with 4 bases of the junction left unmatched. CDR3 length: 13 residues. Germline values: CDR1 ENHRY, CDR2 SYGVKD. The DNA of the CDR3 is TGTGCCATCAGTTACAGGGGGCGCGACGAGCAGTACTTC. Its protein is CAISYRGRDEQYF.

This clonotype was counted ten times or more. The chain joins TRBV5-5 to TRBJ2-5; D may match TRBD1 or TRBD2 (6 bases each). Trimming shortened V by 5 bases and J by 5 bases, and 19 bases separated the two germline ends. The germline gives CDR1 SGHKS, CDR2 YYEKEE (reference sequence). The CDR3 contains 15 residues. CDR3 bases: TGTGCCAGCAGAAACCGGGACTGGGGGCTGGAGACCCAGTACTTC. Translation gives CASRNRDWGLETQYF.